This T cell receptor (beta chain) is from a study of T cells in Graves' hyperthyroidism and ophthalmopathy. Trimming took off 9 bases at V and 6 bases at J, with 12 bases between the two ends. Per germline, CDR1 LGHNT and CDR2 FRNRAP. The CDR3 contains 13 residues. TCR beta CDR3 sequences were amplified from RNA transcripts. Researchers ran a first-round RT-PCR on the TCR CDR3 using the HTBI primer set. TCRdb ran MiXCR on the multiplex PCR reads and lists one entry per CDR3 protein. The sample consists of about half a million distinct CDR3 sequences, approximately 22% of them appearing once. Patients with ophthalmopathy all had a Clinical Activity Score of at least 3, a NOSPECS grade of at least 4 and duration under 3 months.

The V call is TRBV12-5, the J call TRBJ1-6; D is possibly TRBD1 (5 bases). Sequenced material: blood. This TCR was recovered from a woman in her 70s with Graves' ophthalmopathy. CDR3 in amino acids: CASDDGGNSPLHF. DNA for the CDR3: TGTGCTAGCGACGACGGGGGTAATTCACCCCTCCACTTT.